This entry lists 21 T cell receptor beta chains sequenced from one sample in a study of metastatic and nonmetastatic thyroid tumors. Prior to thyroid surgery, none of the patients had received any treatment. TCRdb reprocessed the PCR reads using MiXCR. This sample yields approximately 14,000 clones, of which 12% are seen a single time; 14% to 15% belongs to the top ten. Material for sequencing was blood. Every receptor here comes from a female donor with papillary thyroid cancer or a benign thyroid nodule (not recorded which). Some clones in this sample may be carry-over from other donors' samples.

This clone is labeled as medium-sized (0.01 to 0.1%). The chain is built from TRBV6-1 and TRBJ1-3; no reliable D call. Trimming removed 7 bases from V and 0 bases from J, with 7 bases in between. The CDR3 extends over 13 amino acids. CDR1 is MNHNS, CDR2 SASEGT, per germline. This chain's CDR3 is CASNPASGNTIYF. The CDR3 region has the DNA TGTGCCAGCAACCCGGCCTCTGGAAACACCATATATTTT.

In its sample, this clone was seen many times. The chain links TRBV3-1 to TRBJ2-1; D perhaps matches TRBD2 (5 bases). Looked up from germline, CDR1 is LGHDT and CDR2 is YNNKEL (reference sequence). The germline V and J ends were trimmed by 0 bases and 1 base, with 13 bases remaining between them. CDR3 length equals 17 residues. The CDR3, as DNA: TGTGCCAGCAGCCAAGATTGGCCCTTAGCGTCCTACAATGAGCAGTTCTTC. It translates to CASSQDWPLASYNEQFF.

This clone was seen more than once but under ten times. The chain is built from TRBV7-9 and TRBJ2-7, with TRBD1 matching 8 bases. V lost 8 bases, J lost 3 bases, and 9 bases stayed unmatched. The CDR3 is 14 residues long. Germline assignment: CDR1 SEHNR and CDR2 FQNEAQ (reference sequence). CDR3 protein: CASSHRDRNYEQYF. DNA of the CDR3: TGTGCCAGCTCACACCGGGACAGGAACTACGAGCAGTACTTC.

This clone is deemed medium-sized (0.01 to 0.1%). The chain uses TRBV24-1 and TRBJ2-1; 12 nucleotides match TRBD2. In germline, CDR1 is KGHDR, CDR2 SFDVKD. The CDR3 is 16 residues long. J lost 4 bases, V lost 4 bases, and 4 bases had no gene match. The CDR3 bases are TGTGCCACCAGTGACCTCCTAGCGGGAGGGTACAATGAGCAGTTCTTC. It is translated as CATSDLLAGGYNEQFF.

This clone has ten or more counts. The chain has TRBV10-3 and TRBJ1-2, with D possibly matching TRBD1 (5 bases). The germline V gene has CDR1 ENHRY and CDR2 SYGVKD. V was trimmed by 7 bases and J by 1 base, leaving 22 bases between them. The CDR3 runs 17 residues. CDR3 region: CAINPVGRGSNNYGYTF. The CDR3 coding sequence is TGTGCCATCAATCCCGTCGGGAGGGGCAGTAATAACTATGGCTACACCTTC.

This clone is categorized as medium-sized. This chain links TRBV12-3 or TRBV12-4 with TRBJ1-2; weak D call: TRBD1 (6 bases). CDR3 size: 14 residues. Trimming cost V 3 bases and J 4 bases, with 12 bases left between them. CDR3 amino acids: CASSFEGGPYGYTF. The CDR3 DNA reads TGTGCCAGCAGTTTTGAGGGGGGACCCTATGGCTACACCTTC.

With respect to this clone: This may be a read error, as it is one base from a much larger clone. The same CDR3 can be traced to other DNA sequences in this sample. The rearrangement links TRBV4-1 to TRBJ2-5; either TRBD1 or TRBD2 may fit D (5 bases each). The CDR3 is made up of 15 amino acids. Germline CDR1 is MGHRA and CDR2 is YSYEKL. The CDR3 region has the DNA TGCGCCAGCAGCCAAGTAACAGGCGATAGGGAGACACAGTACTTC. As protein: CASSQVTGDRETQYF.

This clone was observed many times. CDR3 in DNA: TGTGCCAGCAGCACAGCCCGGACAGGTGCGCAGTACTTC. Amino acids: CASSTARTGAQYF. The J gene is TRBJ2-7, the V gene TRBV11-2, with 7 bases that match TRBD1. Germline CDR1 reads SGHAT; CDR2 reads FQNNGV. V dropped 5 bases and J dropped 9; count of bases not matched to a gene: 10. This CDR3 contains 13 residues. The full variable domain, its missing parts supplied by reference TRBV11-2 and TRBJ2-7, is EAGVAQSPRYKIIEKRQSVAFWCNPISGHATLYWYQQILGQGPKLLIQFQNNGVVDDSQLPKDRFSAERLKGVDSTLKIQPAKLEDSAVYLCASSTARTGAQYFGPGTRLTVT.

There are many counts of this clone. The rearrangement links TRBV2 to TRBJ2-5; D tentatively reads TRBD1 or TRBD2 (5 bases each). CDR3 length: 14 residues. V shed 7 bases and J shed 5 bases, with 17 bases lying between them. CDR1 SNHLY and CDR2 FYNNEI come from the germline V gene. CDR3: CASKGRGFAETQYF. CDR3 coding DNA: TGTGCCAGCAAGGGACGAGGTTTTGCGGAGACCCAGTACTTC.

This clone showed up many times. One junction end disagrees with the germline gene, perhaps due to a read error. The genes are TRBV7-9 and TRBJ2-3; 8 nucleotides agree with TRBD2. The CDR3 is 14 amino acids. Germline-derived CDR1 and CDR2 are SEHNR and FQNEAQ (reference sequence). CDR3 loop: CASTLAGTADTQYF. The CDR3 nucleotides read TGTGCCAGCACCTTAGCGGGGACGGCAGATACGCAGTATTTT.

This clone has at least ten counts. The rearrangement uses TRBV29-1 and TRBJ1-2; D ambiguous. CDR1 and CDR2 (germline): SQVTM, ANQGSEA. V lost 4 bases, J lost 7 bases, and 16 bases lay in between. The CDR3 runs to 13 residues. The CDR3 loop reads CSVAPLLGPGYTF. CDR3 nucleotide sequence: TGCAGCGTTGCTCCTTTGCTCGGACCTGGCTACACCTTC.

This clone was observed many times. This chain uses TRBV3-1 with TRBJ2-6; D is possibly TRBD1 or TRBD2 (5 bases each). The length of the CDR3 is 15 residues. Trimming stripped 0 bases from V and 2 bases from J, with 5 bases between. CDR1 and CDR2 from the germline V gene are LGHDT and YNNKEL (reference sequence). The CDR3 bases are TGTGCCAGCAGCCAAGAGGGGGCTGGGGCCAACGTCCTGACTTTC. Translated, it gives CASSQEGAGANVLTF.

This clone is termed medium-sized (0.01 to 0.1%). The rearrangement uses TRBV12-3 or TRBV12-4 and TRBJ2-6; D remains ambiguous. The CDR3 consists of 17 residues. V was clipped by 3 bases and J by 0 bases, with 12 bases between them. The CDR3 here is CASSLRTHPSGANVLTF. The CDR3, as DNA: TGTGCCAGCAGTTTGAGGACCCACCCCTCTGGGGCCAACGTCCTGACTTTC.

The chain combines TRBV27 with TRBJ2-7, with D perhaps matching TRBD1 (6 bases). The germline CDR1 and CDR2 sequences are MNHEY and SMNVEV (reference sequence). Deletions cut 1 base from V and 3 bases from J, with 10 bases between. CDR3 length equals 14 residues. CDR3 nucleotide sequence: TGTGCCAGCAGTTTATATGGGGGACACTACGAGCAGTACTTC. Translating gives CASSLYGGHYEQYF.

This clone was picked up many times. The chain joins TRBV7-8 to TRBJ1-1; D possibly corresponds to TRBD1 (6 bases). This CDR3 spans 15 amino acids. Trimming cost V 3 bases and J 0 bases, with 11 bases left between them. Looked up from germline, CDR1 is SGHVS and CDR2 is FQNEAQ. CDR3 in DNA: TGTGCCAGCAGCTTGCAGACAGGATTGAACACTGAAGCTTTCTTT. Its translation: CASSLQTGLNTEAFF.

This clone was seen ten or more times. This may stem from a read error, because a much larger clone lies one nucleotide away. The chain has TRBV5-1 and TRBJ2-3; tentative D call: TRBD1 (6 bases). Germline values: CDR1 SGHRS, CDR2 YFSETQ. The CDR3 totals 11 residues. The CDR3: CAGSLGDIKYF. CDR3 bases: TGCGCCGGCAGCTTGGGGGACATAAAGTATTTT. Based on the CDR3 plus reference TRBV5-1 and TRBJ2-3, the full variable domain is KAGVTQTPRYLIKTRGQQVTLSCSPISGHRSVSWYQQTPGQGLQFLFEYFSETQRNKGNFPGRFSGRQFSNSRSEMNVSTLELGDSALYLCAGSLGDIKYFGPGTRLTVL.

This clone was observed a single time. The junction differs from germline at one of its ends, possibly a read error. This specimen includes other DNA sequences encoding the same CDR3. CDR3 sequence reads: CASSQDRGRETQYF. CDR3 DNA: TGCGCCAGCAGCCAAGATCGTGGCAGAGAGACACAGTACTTC. The chain carries TRBV4-1 and TRBJ2-5; the D is unclear. Germline V gene sequence: CDR1 MGHRA, CDR2 YSYEKL. The CDR3 covers 14 residues.

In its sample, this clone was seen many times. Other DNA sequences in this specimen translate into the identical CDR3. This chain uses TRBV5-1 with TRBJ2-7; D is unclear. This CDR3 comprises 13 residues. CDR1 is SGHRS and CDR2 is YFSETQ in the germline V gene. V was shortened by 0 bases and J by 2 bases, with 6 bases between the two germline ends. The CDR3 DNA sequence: TGCGCCAGCAGCTTGGTTACAGCCTACGAGCAGTACTTC. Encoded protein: CASSLVTAYEQYF. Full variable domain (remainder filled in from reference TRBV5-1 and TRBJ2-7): KAGVTQTPRYLIKTRGQQVTLSCSPISGHRSVSWYQQTPGQGLQFLFEYFSETQRNKGNFPGRFSGRQFSNSRSEMNVSTLELGDSALYLCASSLVTAYEQYFGPGTRLTVT.

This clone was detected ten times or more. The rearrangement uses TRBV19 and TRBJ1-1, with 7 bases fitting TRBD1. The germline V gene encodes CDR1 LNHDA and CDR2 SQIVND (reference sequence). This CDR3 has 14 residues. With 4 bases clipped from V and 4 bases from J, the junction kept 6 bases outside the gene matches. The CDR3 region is CASSTRQGSTEAFF. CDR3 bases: TGTGCCAGTAGTACCCGACAGGGTAGCACTGAAGCTTTCTTT.

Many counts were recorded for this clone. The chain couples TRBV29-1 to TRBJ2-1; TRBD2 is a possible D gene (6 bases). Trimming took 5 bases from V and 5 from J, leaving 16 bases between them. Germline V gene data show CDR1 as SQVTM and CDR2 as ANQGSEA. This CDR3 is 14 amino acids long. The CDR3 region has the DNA TGCAGCGTTTCTAGACTAGTATTCCACAATGAGCAGTTCTTC. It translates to CSVSRLVFHNEQFF.

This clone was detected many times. CDR3 region: CSARSEGLAGGPQETQYF. CDR3 in DNA: TGCAGTGCTAGATCCGAGGGACTAGCGGGAGGCCCCCAAGAGACCCAGTACTTC. V gene TRBV20-1 combines with J gene TRBJ2-5, with 15 nucleotides matching TRBD2. V was pared by 2 bases and J by 1 base, with 8 bases of the junction left unmatched. The CDR3 consists of 18 residues. Germline loops: CDR1 DFQATT, CDR2 SNEGSKA (reference sequence).